The sequence of this T cell receptor (beta chain) was determined in a study of T cell changes during pregnancy in multiple sclerosis. The table came from immunoSEQ multiplex PCR; TCRdb's copy has only in-frame clones and leaves some out. The table has 30,000 to 35,000 clones, about 90% seen once; the top ten hold approximately 4.1%. Germline values: CDR1 LNHDA, CDR2 SQIVND (reference sequence). V lost 3 bases and J lost 4; bases outside the gene matches: 4. The CDR3 runs to 15 residues. The receptor's source is a female donor with multiple sclerosis, enrolled in a pregnancy study. The specimen comprised CD8+ T cells from peripheral blood mononuclear cells, sampled after pregnancy. The chain recombines TRBV19 with TRBJ2-1; 9 bases map to TRBD2. The DNA of the CDR3 is TGTGCCAGTAGTATGGGTAGCGGGGGTTACAATGAGCAGTTCTTC. Protein: CASSMGSGGYNEQFF.